The next 15 T cell receptor beta chains were all read from a single sample in a study of radiotherapy plus CTLA-4 blockade in lung cancer. The method was immunoSEQ multiplex PCR; TCRdb's version includes in-frame clones alone and lacks a portion of them. The sample shows more than 55,000 clones, approximately 80% of them seen only once. The starting material was peripheral blood, obtained from a patient treated with radiotherapy plus ipilimumab. The receptors were gathered from a human donor with non-small cell lung cancer who had a complete response to radiotherapy plus ipilimumab.

This clone was seen a single time. This chain links TRBV5-1 with TRBJ2-5; TRBD2 agrees at 9 bases. The CDR3 runs 16 residues. V lost 0 bases and J lost 3; bases outside the gene matches: 6. CDR1 SGHRS and CDR2 YFSETQ come from the germline V gene. CDR3 residues: CASSLARGGAEETQYF. The DNA of the CDR3 is TGCGCCAGCAGCTTGGCCCGCGGGGGGGCAGAAGAGACCCAGTACTTC.

The chain combines TRBV19 with TRBJ1-2, with a tentative D call TRBD1 (6 bases). CDR3 size: 15 residues. CDR1 and CDR2 from the germline V gene are LNHDA and SQIVND (reference sequence). V was shortened by 3 bases and J by 0 bases, with 11 bases between the two germline ends. The CDR3 DNA is TGTGCCAGTAGTATGGACAGCCGACCTAACTATGGCTACACCTTC. Its translation is CASSMDSRPNYGYTF.

This clone was seen once. The chain employs TRBV30 and TRBJ1-4; tentatively, D is TRBD1 (5 bases). CDR1 is GTSNPN and CDR2 is SVGIG in the germline V gene (reference sequence). This CDR3 has 14 amino acids. Trimming removed 0 bases from V and 7 bases from J, with 12 bases in between. The CDR3 reads CAWSVRGGGEKLFF. CDR3 DNA sequence: TGTGCCTGGAGTGTTCGGGGGGGAGGTGAAAAACTGTTTTTT.

The CDR3 nucleotides are TGCGCCAGCAGCCTTGAGCCAGCCCGAGGTGGCTACACCTTC. It specifies CASSLEPARGGYTF. This chain connects TRBV5-1 to TRBJ1-2; no definite D call. V was cut by 4 bases and J by 7 bases, with 17 bases left in between. This CDR3 spans 14 amino acids. CDR1 is SGHRS, CDR2 YFSETQ, per germline.

For the CDR3, the DNA is TGTGCCAGTAGTATCTTGGCGGGGTTCGGGAATGAGCAGTTCTTC. This encodes CASSILAGFGNEQFF. This chain links TRBV19 with TRBJ2-1; perhaps TRBD2 as D (6 bases). This CDR3 spans 15 amino acids. CDR1 LNHDA and CDR2 SQIVND come from the germline V gene (reference sequence). Trimming cost V 3 bases and J 7 bases, with 16 bases left between them.

Concerning this clone: Relative to the germline gene, one junction end is altered; a read error may explain this. This specimen includes other DNA sequences encoding the same CDR3. V usage is TRBV5-1 and J usage is TRBJ2-7, with 7 bases that match TRBD2. This CDR3 is 15 amino acids long. The V gene's germline CDR1 is SGHRS and CDR2 YFSETQ. CDR3 DNA sequence: TGCGCCAGCAGCTTGGTGGCGGGGGAGGTGGGCGAGCAATACTTC. Encoded protein: CASSLVAGEVGEQYF. The full variable domain, with the rest looked up from reference TRBV5-1 and TRBJ2-7, is KAGVTQTPRYLIKTRGQQVTLSCSPISGHRSVSWYQQTPGQGLQFLFEYFSETQRNKGNFPGRFSGRQFSNSRSEMNVSTLELGDSALYLCASSLVAGEVGEQYFGPGTRLTVT.

The rearrangement uses TRBV4-2 and TRBJ2-3; D is uncertain. Germline assignment: CDR1 LGHNA and CDR2 YNFKEQ. This CDR3 spans 14 amino acids. Trimming took 0 bases from V and 4 from J, leaving 8 bases between them. The DNA for the CDR3 is TGTGCCAGCAGCCAAGAGAGAATTGCAGATACGCAGTATTTT. This codes for CASSQERIADTQYF.

V is TRBV5-1 and J is TRBJ1-1; 7 nucleotides agree with TRBD1. V shed 4 bases, J shed 4 bases, and the junction held 7 bases outside the gene matches. From germline, CDR1 is SGHRS and CDR2 YFSETQ. The CDR3 is 14 residues long. DNA for the CDR3: TGCGCCAGCAGCCTAACAGGGGCGGCCACTGAAGCTTTCTTT. The encoded protein is CASSLTGAATEAFF.

V usage is TRBV5-4 and J usage is TRBJ1-2; TRBD1 matches at 7 bases. CDR1 and CDR2 from the germline V gene are SGHNT and YYREEE (reference sequence). The CDR3 has 16 residues. With V trimmed by 5 bases and J by 4 bases, 14 bases remained unmatched. CDR3 DNA: TGTGCCAGCAGGAGGGCCGGAGACAGGGAGGCCTATGGCTACACCTTC. It codes for CASRRAGDREAYGYTF.

A note on this clone: The same CDR3 arises from other DNA sequences in this sample as well. The rearrangement links TRBV30 to TRBJ1-5, with D possibly matching TRBD1 (5 bases). The V gene lost 4 bases and the J gene lost 4 bases, with 8 bases spanning the gap. Germline CDR1 reads GTSNPN; CDR2 reads SVGIG (reference sequence). This CDR3 is 12 amino acids long. CDR3 in amino acids: CAWNQGNQPQHF. For the CDR3, the DNA is TGTGCCTGGAATCAGGGAAATCAGCCCCAGCATTTT.

This chain joins TRBV7-2 and TRBJ2-5; tentatively, D is TRBD1 (5 bases). Germline CDR1 is SGHTA and CDR2 is FQGNSA. With 7 bases removed from V and 5 bases from J, the gap between germline ends came to 20 bases. The CDR3 length is 15 residues. CDR3 sequence (DNA): TGTGCCAGCACCCTCCAGGCAGGGTTTTCCGAGACCCAGTACTTC. As protein: CASTLQAGFSETQYF.

The CDR3 nucleotides read TGTGCCAGCAGCATCGGACTAGCGGGTCACGAGCAGTACGTC. The encoded protein is CASSIGLAGHEQYV. The rearrangement uses TRBV11-2 and TRBJ2-7; the match to TRBD2 covers 11 bases. With V trimmed by 5 bases and J by 5 bases, 5 bases remained unmatched. Germline V gene data show CDR1 as SGHAT and CDR2 as FQNNGV. CDR3 size: 14 residues.

The J gene is TRBJ2-1, the V gene TRBV6-6; no clear D gene. The CDR3 has 11 amino acids. The germline CDR1 and CDR2 sequences are MNHNY and SVGAGI (reference sequence). The germline V and J ends were trimmed by 6 bases and 8 bases, with 8 bases remaining between them. CDR3 sequence: CASSPFHEQFF. The CDR3 bases are TGTGCCAGCAGCCCCTTCCATGAGCAGTTCTTC.

The rearrangement uses TRBV27 and TRBJ1-1; D ambiguous. Germline V gene data show CDR1 as MNHEY and CDR2 as SMNVEV (reference sequence). Between the trimmed V and J ends, which lost 4 bases and 6 bases, there was a span of 30 bases. This CDR3 has 19 amino acids. The CDR3 is CASSYLPDLRGGRMAEAFF. CDR3 nucleotide sequence: TGTGCCAGCAGTTATCTACCAGACCTCCGTGGAGGGAGGATGGCTGAAGCTTTCTTT.

This chain uses TRBV7-9 with TRBJ2-1, with 10 bases matching TRBD2. V shed 4 bases and J 7 bases; nucleotides not matched to a gene: 10. CDR1 SEHNR and CDR2 FQNEAQ come from the germline V gene (reference sequence). The CDR3 loop spans 16 amino acids. This CDR3 reads CASSSYSSGGMNEQFF. CDR3 nucleotides: TGTGCCAGCAGCTCCTACTCTAGCGGGGGTATGAATGAGCAGTTCTTC.